This is a list of T cell receptor beta chains from one sample in a study of OX40 agonist ivuxolimab in advanced cancers. Clones were sequenced by immunoSEQ multiplex PCR, and TCRdb holds only the in-frame ones, with some missing. The sample yields some 65,000 clones, about nine tenths seen once. Here the sequenced sample was CD4+ or CD8+ T cells sorted from blood, taken in a trial of the OX40 agonist ivuxolimab. The receptors originated from an adult with an advanced solid tumor such as melanoma, head and neck, liver or kidney cancer. Each CDR3 is given with its conserved first and last residue. A D gene is named only where the DNA matches it firmly. Clone size is stated in some rows and not others, as once, few, many or a class when expanded.

j_gene: TRBJ1-1
abundance: -
d_gene: -
v_gene: TRBV28
CDR3aa: CASSWERSEAFF
CDR3nt: TGTGCCAGCAGTTGGGAGAGGTCTGAAGCTTTCTTT

j_gene: TRBJ2-1
abundance: -
d_gene: -
v_gene: TRBV7-2
CDR3aa: CASSLGGRAEQFF
CDR3nt: TGTGCCAGCAGCTTAGGAGGTAGGGCTGAGCAGTTCTTC

j_gene: TRBJ1-1
abundance: -
d_gene: -
v_gene: TRBV10-3
CDR3aa: CATAYSLNTEAFF
CDR3nt: TGTGCCACCGCCTATTCTTTGAACACTGAAGCTTTCTTT

j_gene: TRBJ1-2
abundance: -
d_gene: -
v_gene: TRBV4-3
CDR3aa: CASSPQAFNYGYTF
CDR3nt: TGCGCCAGCAGCCCCCAGGCGTTTAACTATGGCTACACCTTC

j_gene: TRBJ2-3
abundance: -
d_gene: TRBD2
v_gene: TRBV7-9
CDR3aa: CASSRPGLAGVTQYF
CDR3nt: TGTGCCAGCAGCCGCCCCGGACTAGCGGGAGTTACGCAGTATTTT

j_gene: TRBJ1-2
abundance: -
d_gene: -
v_gene: TRBV28
CDR3aa: CASSFRGRNYGYTF
CDR3nt: TGTGCCAGCAGTTTTCGCGGGAGGAACTATGGCTACACCTTC

j_gene: TRBJ2-3
abundance: -
d_gene: TRBD1
v_gene: TRBV5-1
CDR3aa: CASSFTTGGTDTQYF
CDR3nt: TGCGCCAGCAGCTTCACGACAGGGGGTACAGATACGCAGTATTTT

j_gene: TRBJ2-5
abundance: -
d_gene: TRBD1
v_gene: TRBV7-2
CDR3aa: CASSLHRGHVETQYF
CDR3nt: TGTGCCAGCAGCTTACACAGGGGGCACGTAGAGACCCAGTACTTC

j_gene: TRBJ1-2
abundance: -
d_gene: -
v_gene: TRBV7-2
CDR3aa: CASSLDLRANYGYTF
CDR3nt: TGTGCCAGCAGCTTAGACCTTCGGGCTAACTATGGCTACACCTTC

j_gene: TRBJ1-3
abundance: -
d_gene: -
v_gene: TRBV28
CDR3aa: CASSLVAGSNWAGNTIYF
CDR3nt: TGTGCCAGCAGTTTGGTCGCGGGAAGTAATTGGGCCGGAAACACCATATATTTT

j_gene: TRBJ1-2
abundance: -
d_gene: TRBD1
v_gene: TRBV5-6
CDR3aa: CASSYEGQGNYGYTF
CDR3nt: TGTGCCAGCAGCTACGAGGGACAGGGTAACTATGGCTACACCTTC

j_gene: TRBJ2-1
abundance: -
d_gene: -
v_gene: TRBV9
CDR3aa: CASSVDGYNEQFF
CDR3nt: TGTGCCAGCAGCGTCGACGGCTACAATGAGCAGTTCTTC

j_gene: TRBJ2-5
abundance: few
d_gene: -
v_gene: TRBV21-1
CDR3aa: CASSKARDTETQYF
CDR3nt: TGTGCCAGCAGCAAAGCTCGGGACACGGAGACCCAGTACTTC

j_gene: TRBJ1-1
abundance: -
d_gene: -
v_gene: TRBV5-1
CDR3aa: CASSLAPGPAFF
CDR3nt: TGCGCCAGCAGCTTGGCCCCAGGGCCCGCTTTCTTT

j_gene: TRBJ2-7
abundance: -
d_gene: -
v_gene: TRBV11-3
CDR3aa: CASSPRDGGYEQYF
CDR3nt: TGTGCCAGCAGCCCCCGGGACGGAGGTTACGAGCAGTACTTC

j_gene: TRBJ1-1
abundance: -
d_gene: -
v_gene: TRBV6-5
CDR3aa: CASRGGGGNTEAFF
CDR3nt: TGTGCCAGCAGGGGAGGGGGTGGGAACACTGAAGCTTTCTTT

j_gene: TRBJ1-5
abundance: -
d_gene: -
v_gene: TRBV6-5
CDR3aa: CASSYTGNQPQHF
CDR3nt: TGTGCCAGCAGTTACACAGGAAATCAGCCCCAGCATTTT

j_gene: TRBJ2-3
abundance: few
d_gene: -
v_gene: TRBV7-2
CDR3aa: CASSLNTNTQYF
CDR3nt: TGTGCCAGCAGCCTCAATACCAATACGCAGTATTTT

j_gene: TRBJ1-3
abundance: -
d_gene: TRBD1
v_gene: TRBV7-9
CDR3aa: CASSKQGASGNTIYF
CDR3nt: TGTGCCAGCAGTAAGCAGGGGGCGAGTGGAAACACCATATATTTT

j_gene: TRBJ2-1
abundance: -
d_gene: -
v_gene: TRBV29-1
CDR3aa: CSVEQGSYNEQFF
CDR3nt: TGCAGCGTTGAGCAGGGGTCCTACAATGAGCAGTTCTTC

j_gene: TRBJ1-5
abundance: -
d_gene: TRBD1
v_gene: TRBV28
CDR3aa: CASSHRGLWPQHF
CDR3nt: TGTGCCAGCAGCCACAGGGGTCTATGGCCCCAGCATTTT

j_gene: TRBJ1-1
abundance: -
d_gene: -
v_gene: TRBV4-1
CDR3aa: CASSQDRGGRVDTEAFF
CDR3nt: TGCGCCAGCAGCCAAGATAGGGGGGGACGGGTGGACACTGAAGCTTTCTTT

j_gene: TRBJ1-1
abundance: -
d_gene: -
v_gene: TRBV7-2
CDR3aa: CASSFTPTAEAFF
CDR3nt: TGTGCCAGCAGCTTCACCCCCACAGCTGAAGCTTTCTTT

j_gene: TRBJ2-2
abundance: -
d_gene: TRBD1
v_gene: TRBV9
CDR3aa: CASGRGLNTGELFF
CDR3nt: TGTGCCAGCGGCAGGGGGCTGAACACCGGGGAGCTGTTTTTT

j_gene: TRBJ2-3
abundance: -
d_gene: -
v_gene: TRBV27
CDR3aa: CASSFIGTVSTDTQYF
CDR3nt: TGTGCCAGCAGTTTTATTGGCACCGTTAGCACAGATACGCAGTATTTT

j_gene: TRBJ1-4
abundance: -
d_gene: -
v_gene: TRBV19
CDR3aa: CASKTAATNEKLFF
CDR3nt: TGTGCCAGCAAAACCGCGGCAACTAATGAAAAACTGTTTTTT

j_gene: TRBJ1-2
abundance: -
d_gene: -
v_gene: TRBV7-2
CDR3aa: CASSLPPKQNYGYTF
CDR3nt: TGTGCCAGCAGCTTACCCCCCAAACAGAACTATGGCTACACCTTC

j_gene: TRBJ2-5
abundance: once
d_gene: TRBD1
v_gene: TRBV6-4
CDR3aa: CASSDWGQLYQETQYF
CDR3nt: TGTGCCAGCAGTGATTGGGGACAGCTTTACCAAGAGACCCAGTACTTC

j_gene: TRBJ1-1
abundance: -
d_gene: -
v_gene: TRBV27
CDR3aa: CASSLSGRGGSFTEAFF
CDR3nt: TGTGCCAGCAGTTTATCGGGTCGGGGCGGCTCTTTCACTGAAGCTTTCTTT

j_gene: TRBJ1-5
abundance: -
d_gene: TRBD1
v_gene: TRBV7-6
CDR3aa: CASSQGGTNNQPQHF
CDR3nt: TGTGCCAGCAGCCAGGGGGGGACCAACAATCAGCCCCAGCATTTT

j_gene: TRBJ1-6
abundance: -
d_gene: -
v_gene: TRBV12-5
CDR3aa: CASGGVNSPLHF
CDR3nt: TGTGCTAGTGGCGGGGTGAATTCACCCCTCCACTTT

j_gene: TRBJ2-1
abundance: -
d_gene: -
v_gene: TRBV11-2
CDR3aa: CASSRNPGVEYNEQFF
CDR3nt: TGTGCCAGCAGCCGGAACCCAGGGGTCGAGTACAATGAGCAGTTCTTC

j_gene: TRBJ2-7
abundance: once
d_gene: TRBD1
v_gene: TRBV27
CDR3aa: CASRRQGGSSYEQYF
CDR3nt: TGTGCCAGCAGAAGACAGGGGGGTTCCTCCTACGAGCAGTACTTC

j_gene: TRBJ2-7
abundance: once
d_gene: TRBD2
v_gene: TRBV6-5
CDR3aa: CASSSRGGSVYEQYF
CDR3nt: TGTGCCAGCAGTTCGCGGGGGGGCTCAGTATACGAGCAGTACTTC

j_gene: TRBJ2-7
abundance: -
d_gene: TRBD1
v_gene: TRBV28
CDR3aa: CASNRGYEQYF
CDR3nt: TGTGCCAGCAACAGGGGCTACGAGCAGTACTTC

j_gene: TRBJ2-5
abundance: -
d_gene: -
v_gene: TRBV7-2
CDR3aa: CASSLAKSGTKETQYF
CDR3nt: TGTGCCAGCAGCTTAGCGAAGTCCGGGACCAAGGAGACCCAGTACTTC

j_gene: TRBJ2-7
abundance: -
d_gene: TRBD2
v_gene: TRBV6-5
CDR3aa: CASTKGTSGYEQYF
CDR3nt: TGTGCCAGCACCAAAGGGACTAGCGGCTACGAGCAGTACTTC

j_gene: TRBJ2-3
abundance: -
d_gene: -
v_gene: TRBV27
CDR3aa: CASSSGRTVMTDTQYF
CDR3nt: TGTGCCAGCAGTTCCGGACGGACAGTAATGACAGATACGCAGTATTTT

j_gene: TRBJ2-7
abundance: -
d_gene: -
v_gene: TRBV14
CDR3aa: CASSPGTLYEQYF
CDR3nt: TGTGCCAGCAGCCCCGGGACCCTCTACGAGCAGTACTTC

j_gene: TRBJ1-3
abundance: -
d_gene: TRBD1
v_gene: TRBV9
CDR3aa: CASSARRDSAGNTIYF
CDR3nt: TGTGCCAGCAGCGCCCGTCGGGACAGCGCTGGAAACACCATATATTTT

j_gene: TRBJ2-7
abundance: -
d_gene: TRBD1
v_gene: TRBV29-1
CDR3aa: CSVILSGQPTYEQYF
CDR3nt: TGCAGCGTGATACTTTCGGGACAGCCCACCTACGAGCAGTACTTC

j_gene: TRBJ1-5
abundance: -
d_gene: TRBD1
v_gene: TRBV19
CDR3aa: CASSRLGDRGNQPQHF
CDR3nt: TGTGCCAGTAGTAGGCTAGGGGACAGGGGCAATCAGCCCCAGCATTTT

j_gene: TRBJ2-1
abundance: -
d_gene: TRBD2
v_gene: TRBV5-1
CDR3aa: CASSLDTSGYNEQFF
CDR3nt: TGCGCCAGCAGCTTGGACACTAGCGGATACAATGAGCAGTTCTTC

j_gene: TRBJ2-7
abundance: -
d_gene: -
v_gene: TRBV18
CDR3aa: CASSPEGNEQYF
CDR3nt: TGTGCCAGCTCACCAGAGGGAAACGAGCAGTACTTC

j_gene: TRBJ2-5
abundance: -
d_gene: TRBD2
v_gene: TRBV28
CDR3aa: CASSSRLAGGPVKETQYF
CDR3nt: TGTGCCAGCAGTTCTCGACTAGCGGGGGGGCCAGTAAAAGAGACCCAGTACTTC

j_gene: TRBJ2-3
abundance: -
d_gene: -
v_gene: TRBV7-2
CDR3aa: CASSLAPLGGGDTDTQYF
CDR3nt: TGTGCCAGCAGCTTAGCCCCCCTGGGGGGCGGGGACACAGATACGCAGTATTTT

j_gene: TRBJ2-7
abundance: -
d_gene: -
v_gene: TRBV29-1
CDR3aa: CSVGGFGEQYF
CDR3nt: TGCAGCGTCGGGGGCTTCGGGGAGCAGTACTTC

j_gene: TRBJ2-5
abundance: -
d_gene: TRBD1
v_gene: TRBV29-1
CDR3aa: CSVTRAGGGETQYF
CDR3nt: TGCAGCGTCACCCGGGCAGGGGGCGGCGAGACCCAGTACTTC

j_gene: TRBJ1-1
abundance: -
d_gene: -
v_gene: TRBV6-5
CDR3aa: CASSYQTTGPEAFF
CDR3nt: TGTGCCAGCAGTTACCAAACCACAGGGCCTGAAGCTTTCTTT

j_gene: TRBJ1-2
abundance: -
d_gene: TRBD1
v_gene: TRBV5-1
CDR3aa: CASSETGAAYGYTF
CDR3nt: TGCGCCAGCAGCGAAACAGGGGCGGCCTATGGCTACACCTTC

j_gene: TRBJ1-6
abundance: -
d_gene: -
v_gene: TRBV28
CDR3aa: CASSLPSGSSPLHF
CDR3nt: TGTGCCAGCAGTTTACCGTCAGGTAGTTCACCCCTCCACTTT

j_gene: TRBJ1-4
abundance: -
d_gene: -
v_gene: TRBV25-1
CDR3aa: CASSEYPPPVATNEKLFF
CDR3nt: TGTGCCAGCAGTGAATATCCCCCTCCGGTCGCGACTAATGAAAAACTGTTTTTT

j_gene: TRBJ2-3
abundance: -
d_gene: -
v_gene: TRBV27
CDR3aa: CASSSDILGRDTQYF
CDR3nt: TGTGCCAGCAGTTCGGACATCTTGGGTAGAGATACGCAGTATTTT

j_gene: TRBJ2-2
abundance: once
d_gene: -
v_gene: TRBV7-2
CDR3aa: CASSLVTGLGGELFF
CDR3nt: TGTGCCAGCAGCTTAGTAACAGGGTTGGGCGGGGAGCTGTTTTTT

j_gene: TRBJ2-5
abundance: -
d_gene: TRBD2
v_gene: TRBV7-2
CDR3aa: CASSLAWSSGRQTQYF
CDR3nt: TGTGCCAGCAGCTTAGCTTGGTCTAGCGGGAGGCAGACCCAGTACTTC

j_gene: TRBJ2-3
abundance: -
d_gene: TRBD2
v_gene: TRBV6-1
CDR3aa: CASSAAGADTQYF
CDR3nt: TGTGCCAGCAGTGCGGCGGGGGCAGATACGCAGTATTTT

j_gene: TRBJ2-1
abundance: -
d_gene: -
v_gene: TRBV28
CDR3aa: CASSQRGGDEQFF
CDR3nt: TGTGCCAGCAGCCAGAGGGGGGGCGATGAGCAGTTCTTC

j_gene: TRBJ1-4
abundance: once
d_gene: -
v_gene: TRBV2
CDR3aa: CASGSGTSTEKLFF
CDR3nt: TGTGCCAGCGGGTCGGGGACATCGACTGAAAAACTGTTTTTT

j_gene: TRBJ2-3
abundance: -
d_gene: -
v_gene: TRBV7-8
CDR3aa: CASSFHSTDTQYF
CDR3nt: TGTGCCAGCAGCTTCCATAGCACAGATACGCAGTATTTT